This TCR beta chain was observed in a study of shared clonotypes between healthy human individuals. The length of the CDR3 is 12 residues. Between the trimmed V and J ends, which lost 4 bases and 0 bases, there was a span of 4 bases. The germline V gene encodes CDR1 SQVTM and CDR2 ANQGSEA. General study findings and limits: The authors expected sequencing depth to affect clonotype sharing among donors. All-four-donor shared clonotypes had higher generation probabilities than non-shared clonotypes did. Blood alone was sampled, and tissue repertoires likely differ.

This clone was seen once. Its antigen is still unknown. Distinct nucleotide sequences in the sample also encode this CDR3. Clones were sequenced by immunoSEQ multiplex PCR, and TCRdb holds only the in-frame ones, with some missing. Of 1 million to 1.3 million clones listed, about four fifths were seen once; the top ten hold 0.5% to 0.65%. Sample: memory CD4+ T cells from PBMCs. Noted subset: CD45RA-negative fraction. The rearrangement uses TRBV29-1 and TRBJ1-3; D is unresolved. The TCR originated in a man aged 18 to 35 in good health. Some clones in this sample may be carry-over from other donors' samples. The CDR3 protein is CSVGLSGNTIYF. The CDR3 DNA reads TGCAGCGTTGGCCTCTCTGGAAACACCATATATTTT. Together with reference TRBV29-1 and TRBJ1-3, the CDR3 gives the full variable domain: SAVISQKPSRDICQRGTSLTIQCQVDSQVTMMFWYRQQPGQSLTLIATANQGSEATYESGFVIDKFPISRPNLTFSTLTVSNMSPEDSSIYLCSVGLSGNTIYFGEGSWLTVV.